A selection of T cell receptor beta chains follows, all from one sample in a study of siplizumab effects on memory and regulatory T cells. Sequencing was performed with immunoSEQ multiplex PCR; in TCRdb, only in-frame clones are kept and a portion is missing. This table holds fewer than 8,000 clones, around 58% found once. The sequencing input was effector memory CD8+ T cells sorted from blood. The receptors here all came from a human donor in good health. The CDR3 runs from the conserved cysteine through the conserved F or W. D genes are given only for firm matches. Size is omitted from some rows. Given values are once, few, many or a class for expanded clones.

v_gene,abundance,d_gene,j_gene,CDR3aa,CDR3nt
TRBV9,.,.,TRBJ2-3,CASSGSPTDTQYF,TGTGCCAGCAGCGGGTCTCCCACAGATACGCAGTATTTT
TRBV6-5,few,.,TRBJ1-1,CASRKGTMNTEAFF,TGTGCCAGCAGAAAAGGGACAATGAACACTGAAGCTTTCTTT
TRBV6-4,medium-sized,TRBD1,TRBJ1-5,CASSQGANQPQHF,TGTGCCAGCAGTCAGGGGGCCAATCAGCCCCAGCATTTT
TRBV6-1,medium-sized,TRBD2,TRBJ2-1,CASSSSGGEYNEQFF,TGTGCCAGCAGCTCTAGCGGGGGCGAATACAATGAGCAGTTCTTC
TRBV27,.,.,TRBJ2-7,CASSLAGFYDEQYF,TGTGCCAGCAGTTTGGCAGGGTTTTACGACGAGCAGTACTTC
TRBV29-1,.,.,TRBJ2-2,CSVAPPASNTGELFF,TGCAGCGTTGCCCCGCCGGCGTCGAACACCGGGGAGCTGTTTTTT
TRBV21-1,.,.,TRBJ1-3,CASSTLQALPGNTIYF,TGTGCCAGCAGCACTTTACAGGCCCTCCCTGGAAACACCATATATTTT
TRBV7-9,.,.,TRBJ1-1,CASSFGDTEAFF,TGTGCCAGCAGCTTTGGGGACACTGAAGCTTTCTTT
TRBV29-1,.,.,TRBJ2-2,CSARAGGDTGELFF,TGCAGCGCGCGAGCAGGGGGGGACACCGGGGAGCTGTTTTTT
TRBV5-5,once,.,TRBJ1-4,CASAKPGETNEKLFF,TGTGCCAGCGCCAAACCAGGGGAAACTAATGAAAAACTGTTTTTT
TRBV30,.,.,TRBJ2-2,CAWRHRGGEAGELFF,TGTGCCTGGCGTCACAGGGGGGGCGAAGCCGGGGAGCTGTTTTTT
TRBV6-5,.,.,TRBJ2-1,CASSYGGRNNEQFF,TGTGCCAGCAGTTACGGGGGTCGGAACAATGAGCAGTTCTTC
TRBV6-5,.,.,TRBJ1-5,CASTPQQGQPQHF,TGTGCCAGCACCCCCCAACAGGGTCAGCCCCAGCATTTT
TRBV4-3,.,TRBD2,TRBJ2-1,CASSPLAGANNEQFF,TGCGCCAGCAGCCCACTAGCGGGGGCAAACAATGAGCAGTTCTTC
TRBV9,few,.,TRBJ1-6,CASSGYNSPLHF,TGTGCCAGCAGCGGATATAATTCACCCCTCCACTTT
TRBV7-9,.,.,TRBJ2-1,CASSLAGASYNEQFF,TGTGCCAGCAGCTTAGCGGGGGCATCCTACAATGAGCAGTTCTTC
TRBV2,.,.,TRBJ2-7,CASTLSATGSSYEQYF,TGTGCCAGCACTCTCTCGGCAACAGGGAGCTCCTACGAGCAGTACTTC
TRBV5-4,.,.,TRBJ2-1,CASSLWDEQFF,TGTGCCAGCAGCTTGTGGGATGAGCAGTTCTTC
TRBV5-4,.,TRBD2,TRBJ2-1,CASSLTGTSGYNEQFF,TGTGCCAGCAGCTTAACCGGGACTAGCGGATACAATGAGCAGTTCTTC
TRBV12-1,medium-sized,.,TRBJ2-1,CASSLQLAGGNEQFF,TGTGCCAGCAGCCTACAGCTAGCGGGCGGGAATGAGCAGTTCTTC
TRBV6-4,.,TRBD2,TRBJ2-2,CASSTGLAIGELFF,TGTGCCAGCAGTACCGGACTAGCTATCGGGGAGCTGTTTTTT
TRBV10-2,.,TRBD2,TRBJ2-1,CASREPGLATEQFF,TGCGCCAGCAGGGAGCCGGGACTAGCAACCGAGCAGTTCTTC
TRBV4-2,.,TRBD1,TRBJ2-5,CASSHPTGFGETQYF,TGTGCCAGCAGCCACCCGACAGGGTTTGGAGAGACCCAGTACTTC
TRBV19,.,.,TRBJ2-1,CASRATDDTNEQFF,TGTGCCAGTAGGGCGACAGACGATACCAATGAGCAGTTCTTC
TRBV13,few,.,TRBJ2-1,CASSLRGEFYNEQFF,TGTGCCAGCAGCTTGCGGGGCGAATTCTACAATGAGCAGTTCTTC
TRBV6-5,.,.,TRBJ1-1,CASREGENTEAFF,TGTGCCAGCAGGGAGGGAGAGAACACTGAAGCTTTCTTT
TRBV6-5,.,.,TRBJ2-7,CASSPRTDSAYEQYF,TGTGCCAGCAGCCCCAGGACCGACTCTGCCTACGAGCAGTACTTC
TRBV29-1,.,TRBD1,TRBJ1-1,CSVTFGTGGTEAFF,TGCAGCGTGACCTTCGGGACAGGAGGCACTGAAGCTTTCTTT
TRBV7-2,.,.,TRBJ1-1,CASSPNPNTEAFF,TGTGCCAGCAGCCCGAATCCTAACACTGAAGCTTTCTTT
TRBV6-4,medium-sized,TRBD2,TRBJ2-1,CASSPLAGGGNEQFF,TGTGCCAGCAGCCCCCTCGCCGGGGGGGGCAATGAGCAGTTCTTC
TRBV7-3,.,TRBD2,TRBJ2-3,CASSSWTSGGPHTDTQYF,TGTGCCAGCAGCTCGTGGACTAGCGGGGGGCCCCACACAGATACGCAGTATTTT
TRBV29-1,once,.,TRBJ2-1,CSVTRPEQFF,TGCAGCGTCACTCGTCCTGAGCAGTTCTTC
TRBV7-9,.,.,TRBJ1-2,CASSPPGSGDGYTF,TGTGCCAGCAGCCCCCCAGGGTCAGGCGATGGCTACACCTTC
TRBV5-4,few,.,TRBJ2-3,CASSPDQDTQYF,TGTGCCAGCAGCCCGGACCAAGATACGCAGTATTTT
TRBV4-1,.,.,TRBJ1-1,CASSQVQGNTEAFF,TGCGCCAGCAGCCAAGTTCAGGGAAACACTGAAGCTTTCTTT
TRBV19,.,.,TRBJ1-1,CASSPPTETSEAFF,TGTGCCAGTAGTCCCCCCACAGAGACTAGTGAAGCTTTCTTT
TRBV7-3,few,.,TRBJ1-5,CASSFSVRNQPQHF,TGTGCCAGCAGCTTTTCAGTGCGCAATCAGCCCCAGCATTTT
TRBV6-1,few,.,TRBJ1-4,CASSEAEGTGKEKLFF,TGTGCCAGCAGTGAAGCGGAGGGGACGGGAAAGGAAAAACTGTTTTTT
TRBV4-1,.,.,TRBJ2-2,CASSQGAGGELFF,TGCGCCAGCAGCCAAGGAGCGGGCGGGGAGCTGTTTTTT
TRBV5-5,.,.,TRBJ2-3,CASSLGRSTDTQYF,TGTGCCAGCAGCTTGGGTAGGAGCACAGATACGCAGTATTTT
TRBV9,.,.,TRBJ2-2,CASSVDGVGPELFF,TGTGCCAGCAGCGTAGACGGGGTAGGGCCTGAGCTGTTTTTT
TRBV5-1,once,TRBD1,TRBJ2-5,CASSAGPGQQETQYF,TGCGCCAGCAGCGCCGGACCGGGACAGCAAGAGACCCAGTACTTC
TRBV11-2,.,.,TRBJ1-2,CASSLVGRSDYGYTF,TGTGCCAGCAGCTTAGTGGGGCGAAGTGACTATGGCTACACCTTC
TRBV20-1,few,.,TRBJ1-2,CSAFPGTSYTF,TGCAGTGCTTTCCCAGGGACGAGCTACACCTTC
TRBV4-1,once,.,TRBJ1-3,CASSQEERSGNTIYF,TGCGCCAGCAGCCAAGAGGAGCGCTCTGGAAACACCATATATTTT
TRBV7-6,.,.,TRBJ1-5,CASSLDNYSNQPQHF,TGTGCCAGCAGCTTAGACAATTATAGCAATCAGCCTCAGCATTTT
TRBV7-2,.,.,TRBJ1-2,CASSSHPTF,TGTGCCAGCAGCTCCCACCCAACCTTC
TRBV4-1,.,.,TRBJ2-6,CASSQDSLSGANVLTF,TGCGCCAGCAGCCAAGACAGTCTCTCTGGGGCCAACGTCCTGACTTTC
TRBV6-1,.,.,TRBJ1-4,CASSESGHVEKLFF,TGTGCCAGCAGTGAATCGGGACATGTGGAAAAACTGTTTTTT
TRBV19,.,TRBD1,TRBJ2-7,CASGDRGAYEQYF,TGTGCCAGTGGGGACAGGGGGGCCTACGAGCAGTACTTC
TRBV5-4,.,TRBD1,TRBJ1-4,CASSSLLAGTGSEKLFF,TGTGCCAGCAGCTCCCTTCTGGCCGGGACAGGGAGTGAAAAACTGTTTTTT
TRBV7-2,.,.,TRBJ2-5,CASSPLRWETQYF,TGTGCCAGCAGCCCTCTTAGGTGGGAGACCCAGTACTTC
TRBV9,.,.,TRBJ1-6,CASFPRGPTSYNSPLHF,TGTGCCAGTTTTCCCAGGGGCCCAACCTCCTATAATTCACCCCTCCACTTT